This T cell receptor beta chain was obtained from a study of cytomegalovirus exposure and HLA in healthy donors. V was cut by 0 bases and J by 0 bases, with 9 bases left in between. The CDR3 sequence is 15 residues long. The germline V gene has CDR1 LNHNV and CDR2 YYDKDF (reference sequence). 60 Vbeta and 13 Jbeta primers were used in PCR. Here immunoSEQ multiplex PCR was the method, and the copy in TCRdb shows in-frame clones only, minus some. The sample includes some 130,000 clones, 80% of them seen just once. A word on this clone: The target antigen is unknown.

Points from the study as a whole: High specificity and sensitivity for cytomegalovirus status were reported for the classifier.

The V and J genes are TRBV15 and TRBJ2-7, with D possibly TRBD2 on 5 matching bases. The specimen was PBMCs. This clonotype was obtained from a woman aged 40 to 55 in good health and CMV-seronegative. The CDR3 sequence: CATSREGLASYEQYF. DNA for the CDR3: TGTGCCACCAGCAGAGAAGGTCTAGCCTCCTACGAGCAGTACTTC.